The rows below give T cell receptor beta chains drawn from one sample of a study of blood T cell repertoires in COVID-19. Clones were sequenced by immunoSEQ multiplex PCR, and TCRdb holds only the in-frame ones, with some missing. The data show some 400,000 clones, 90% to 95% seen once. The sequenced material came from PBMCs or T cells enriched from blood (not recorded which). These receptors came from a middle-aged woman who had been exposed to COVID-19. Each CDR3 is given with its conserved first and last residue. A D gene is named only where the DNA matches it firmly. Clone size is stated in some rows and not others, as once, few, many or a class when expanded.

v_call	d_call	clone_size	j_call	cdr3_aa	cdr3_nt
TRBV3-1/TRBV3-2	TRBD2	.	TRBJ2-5	CASSQGLRTSGIGETQYF	TGTGCCAGCAGCCAAGGCCTCAGGACTAGCGGGATTGGAGAGACCCAGTACTTC
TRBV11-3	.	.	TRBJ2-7	CASSSTPNNYEQYF	TGTGCCAGCAGCTCGACTCCCAACAACTACGAGCAGTACTTC
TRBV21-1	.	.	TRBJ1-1	CASSTRQGFTEAFF	TGTGCCAGCAGCACCCGACAGGGGTTCACTGAAGCTTTCTTT
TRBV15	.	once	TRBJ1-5	CATSRDPGNQPQHF	TGTGCCACCAGCAGAGATCCAGGCAATCAGCCCCAGCATTTT
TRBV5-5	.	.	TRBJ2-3	CASSFQSGLDTQYF	TGTGCCAGCAGCTTCCAGTCAGGACTAGATACGCAGTATTTT
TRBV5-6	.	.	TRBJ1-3	CASSLGQISGNTIYF	TGTGCCAGCAGCCTTGGACAGATCTCTGGAAACACCATATATTTT
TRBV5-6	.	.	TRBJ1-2	CASSLSAGNYGYTF	TGTGCCAGCAGCTTGAGTGCAGGAAACTATGGCTACACCTTC
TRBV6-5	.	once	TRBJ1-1	CASSDLVGGNTEAFF	TGTGCCAGCAGCGACCTCGTCGGCGGGAACACTGAAGCTTTCTTT
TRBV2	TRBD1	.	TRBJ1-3	CASRGQVSGNTIYF	TGTGCCAGCCGGGGACAGGTCTCTGGAAACACCATATATTTT
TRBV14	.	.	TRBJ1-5	CASSPAGGNQPQHF	TGTGCCAGCAGCCCGGCAGGGGGCAATCAGCCCCAGCATTTT
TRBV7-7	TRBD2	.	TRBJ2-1	CASSETSGIYNEQFF	TGTGCTAGCAGCGAGACTAGCGGGATTTACAATGAGCAGTTCTTC
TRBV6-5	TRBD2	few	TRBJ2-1	CASSSGGAYNEQFF	TGTGCCAGCAGTAGCGGGGGGGCCTACAATGAGCAGTTCTTC
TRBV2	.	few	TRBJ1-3	CASSLLDISGNTIYF	TGTGCCAGCAGTTTACTGGACATCTCTGGAAACACCATATATTTT
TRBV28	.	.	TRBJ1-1	CASRSVNTEAFF	TGTGCCAGCAGGTCAGTGAACACTGAAGCTTTCTTT
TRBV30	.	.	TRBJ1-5	CAWNPGFEQPQHF	TGTGCCTGGAATCCCGGGTTTGAGCAGCCCCAGCATTTT
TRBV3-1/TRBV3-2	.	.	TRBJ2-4	CASSAGRLAKNIQYF	TGTGCCAGCAGTGCAGGGAGGCTAGCCAAAAACATTCAGTACTTC
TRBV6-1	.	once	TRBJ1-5	CASSEARVLFINQPQHF	TGTGCCAGCAGTGAAGCAAGAGTTCTATTCATTAATCAGCCCCAGCATTTT
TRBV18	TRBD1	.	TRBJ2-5	CASSPDRVTETQYF	TGTGCCAGCTCACCAGACAGGGTAACGGAGACCCAGTACTTC
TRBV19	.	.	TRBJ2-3	CASSPRAERDTQYF	TGTGCCAGTAGTCCCCGCGCCGAGCGGGATACGCAGTATTTT
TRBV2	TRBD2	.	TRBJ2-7	CASSDRAASGVREQYF	TGTGCCAGCAGTGATAGGGCTGCTAGCGGGGTCCGCGAGCAGTACTTC
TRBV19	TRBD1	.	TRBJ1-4	CASSTDRGRANEKLFF	TGTGCCAGTAGTACGGACAGGGGGCGAGCTAATGAAAAACTGTTTTTT
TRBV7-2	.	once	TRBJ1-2	CASSLGRQSYGYTF	TGTGCCAGCAGCTTAGGCCGACAGAGTTATGGCTACACCTTC
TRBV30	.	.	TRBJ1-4	CAWNREDTNEKLFF	TGTGCCTGGAACCGTGAGGATACTAATGAAAAACTGTTTTTT
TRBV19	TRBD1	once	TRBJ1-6	CASSIPSGTGGAPLHF	TGTGCCAGTAGTATACCGTCCGGGACAGGGGGCGCACCCCTCCACTTT
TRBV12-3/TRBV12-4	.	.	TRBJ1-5	CASVLGGNQPQHF	TGTGCCAGCGTGTTGGGGGGAAATCAGCCCCAGCATTTT
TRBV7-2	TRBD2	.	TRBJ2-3	CASSRRLARQYF	TGTGCCAGCAGTCGAAGACTAGCGAGGCAGTATTTT
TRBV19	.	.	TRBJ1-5	CASSIEFGTSNQPQHF	TGTGCCAGTAGTATAGAATTCGGGACAAGCAATCAGCCCCAGCATTTT